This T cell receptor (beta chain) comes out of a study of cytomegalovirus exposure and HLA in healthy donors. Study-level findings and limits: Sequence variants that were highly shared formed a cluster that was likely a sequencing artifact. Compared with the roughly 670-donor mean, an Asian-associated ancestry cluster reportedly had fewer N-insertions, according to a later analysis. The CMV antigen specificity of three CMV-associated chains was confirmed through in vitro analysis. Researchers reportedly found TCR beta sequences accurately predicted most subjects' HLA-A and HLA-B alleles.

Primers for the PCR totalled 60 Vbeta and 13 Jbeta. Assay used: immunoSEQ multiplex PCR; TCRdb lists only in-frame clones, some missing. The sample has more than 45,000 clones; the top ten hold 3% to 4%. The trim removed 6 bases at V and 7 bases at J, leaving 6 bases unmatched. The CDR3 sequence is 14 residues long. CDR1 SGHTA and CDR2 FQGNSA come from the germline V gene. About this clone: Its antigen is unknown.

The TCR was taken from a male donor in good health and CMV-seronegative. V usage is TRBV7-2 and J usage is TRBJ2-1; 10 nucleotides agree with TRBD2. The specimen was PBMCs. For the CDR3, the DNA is TGTGCCAGCAGTCCAGCGGGAGGGAGGAATGAGCAGTTCTTC. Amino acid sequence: CASSPAGGRNEQFF.